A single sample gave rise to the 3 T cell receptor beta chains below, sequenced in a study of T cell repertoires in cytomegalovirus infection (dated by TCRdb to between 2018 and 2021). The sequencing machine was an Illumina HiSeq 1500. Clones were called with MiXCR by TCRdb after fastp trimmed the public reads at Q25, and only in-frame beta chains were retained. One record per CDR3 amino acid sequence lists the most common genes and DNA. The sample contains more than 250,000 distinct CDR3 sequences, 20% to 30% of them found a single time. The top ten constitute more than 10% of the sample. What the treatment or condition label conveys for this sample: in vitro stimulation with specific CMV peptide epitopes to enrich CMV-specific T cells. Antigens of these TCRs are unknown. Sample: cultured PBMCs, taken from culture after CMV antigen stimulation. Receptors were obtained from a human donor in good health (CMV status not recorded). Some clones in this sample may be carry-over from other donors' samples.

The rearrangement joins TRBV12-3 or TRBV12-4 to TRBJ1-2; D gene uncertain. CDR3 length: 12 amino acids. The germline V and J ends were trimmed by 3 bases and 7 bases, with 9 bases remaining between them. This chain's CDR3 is CASSLRSGGYTF. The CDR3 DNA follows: TGTGCCAGCAGTTTGCGGTCGGGTGGCTACACCTTC.

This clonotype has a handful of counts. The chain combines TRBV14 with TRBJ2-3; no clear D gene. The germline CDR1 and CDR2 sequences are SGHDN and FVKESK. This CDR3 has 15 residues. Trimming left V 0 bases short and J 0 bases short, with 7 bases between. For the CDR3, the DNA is TGTGCCAGCAGCCAAGATCTCGGGAGCACAGATACGCAGTATTTT. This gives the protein CASSQDLGSTDTQYF.

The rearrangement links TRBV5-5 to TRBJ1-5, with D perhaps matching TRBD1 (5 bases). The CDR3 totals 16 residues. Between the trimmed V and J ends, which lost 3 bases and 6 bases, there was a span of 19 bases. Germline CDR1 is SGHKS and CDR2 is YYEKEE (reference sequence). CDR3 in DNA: TGTGCCAGCAGCTCAATCTCCAGGGAAAATCTTCAGCCCCAGCATTTT. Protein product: CASSSISRENLQPQHF.